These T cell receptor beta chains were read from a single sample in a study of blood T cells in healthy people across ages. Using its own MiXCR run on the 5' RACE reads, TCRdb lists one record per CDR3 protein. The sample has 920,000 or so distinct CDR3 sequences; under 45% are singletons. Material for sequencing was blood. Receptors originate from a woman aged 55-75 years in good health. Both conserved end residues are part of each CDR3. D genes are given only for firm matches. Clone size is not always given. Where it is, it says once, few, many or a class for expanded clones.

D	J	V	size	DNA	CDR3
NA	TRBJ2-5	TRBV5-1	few	TGCGCCAGCAGCTTGGTTAGGGGAAGGCAAGAGACCCAGTACTTC	CASSLVRGRQETQYF
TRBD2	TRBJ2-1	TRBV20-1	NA	TGCAGTGCTAGAGTGACTAGCGGGAGGTTAGGTGAGCAGTTCTTC	CSARVTSGRLGEQFF
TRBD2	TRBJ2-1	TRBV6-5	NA	TGTGCCAGCAGTTACTCACTAGCGGGGGGGAATGAGCAGTTCTTC	CASSYSLAGGNEQFF
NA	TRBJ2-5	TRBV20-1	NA	TGCCGTGCTAGGCGAGGATTCGAGACCCAGTACTTC	CRARRGFETQYF
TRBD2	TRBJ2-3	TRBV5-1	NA	TGCGCCAGCAGCTTGGAAGCGGGACGTCCCACAGATACGCAGTATTTT	CASSLEAGRPTDTQYF
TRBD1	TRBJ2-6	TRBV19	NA	TGTGCCACCAAATTAGGGGGCGCTGGGGCCAACGTCCTGACTTTC	CATKLGGAGANVLTF
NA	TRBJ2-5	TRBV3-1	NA	TGTGCCAGCAGCCACCGGGGGGCAGTCAATGATGAGCAGTACTTC	CASSHRGAVNDEQYF
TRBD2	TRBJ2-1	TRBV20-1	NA	TGCAGTGCTAGAGGGCTAGCGGGTCTAGGCAATGAGCAGTTCTTC	CSARGLAGLGNEQFF
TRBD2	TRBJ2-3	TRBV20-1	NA	TGCAGTGCCTGGACTAGCGGGAGCACAGATACGCAGTATTTT	CSAWTSGSTDTQYF
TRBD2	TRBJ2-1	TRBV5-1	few	TGCGCCAGCAGCTTGGAGGCTAGCGGCATATACAATGAGCAGTTCTTC	CASSLEASGIYNEQFF
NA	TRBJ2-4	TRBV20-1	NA	TGCAGTGCTAGACGGCCGAGAGGGGAGCAGTACTTC	CSARRPRGEQYF
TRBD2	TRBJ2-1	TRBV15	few	TGTGCCACCAGCATCAGACTAACCGGGACTACCCAGTTCTTC	CATSIRLTGTTQFF
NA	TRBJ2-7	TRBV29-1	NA	TGCAGCGGGACAGGGCACCGGGGGGAGTACTTC	CSGTGHRGEYF
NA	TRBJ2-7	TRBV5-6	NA	TGTGCCAGCAGCTCCCATTGGGCGGGCGAGCAGTACTTC	CASSSHWAGEQYF
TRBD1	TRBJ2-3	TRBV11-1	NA	TGTGCCAGCAGCTTAAACAGGGGGTTCAGCACAGATACGCAGTATTTT	CASSLNRGFSTDTQYF
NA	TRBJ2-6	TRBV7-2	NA	TGTGCCAGCAGCTTTGGAGGAAATGGTGGGGCCAACGTCCTGACTTTC	CASSFGGNGGANVLTF
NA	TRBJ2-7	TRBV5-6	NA	TGTGCCAGCACCGCCGATTCGGCCTACGAGCAGTACTTC	CASTADSAYEQYF
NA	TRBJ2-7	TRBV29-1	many	TGCAGCGTTGAGGCTAGCGTCTCATACGAGCAGTACTTC	CSVEASVSYEQYF
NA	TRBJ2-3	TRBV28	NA	TGTGCCAGCAGTTTACTCCTAGATGAAACCACAGATACGCAGTATTTT	CASSLLLDETTDTQYF
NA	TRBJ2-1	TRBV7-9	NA	TGTGCCAGCACCCTACGGGCCGGGACCCAAAGGAATGAGCAGTTCTTC	CASTLRAGTQRNEQFF
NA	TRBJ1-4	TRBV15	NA	TGTGCCACCAGCGAGGGGAGGCGGACTAATGAAAAACTGTTTTTT	CATSEGRRTNEKLFF
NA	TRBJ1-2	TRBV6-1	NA	TGTGCCAGCAGTGAAGCGACAACGGGGCCCTACTATGGCTACACCTTC	CASSEATTGPYYGYTF
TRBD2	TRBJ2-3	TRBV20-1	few	TGCAGTGCTCGGGGGCGGGAGGGCCTAATGGGTACGCAGTATTTT	CSARGREGLMGTQYF
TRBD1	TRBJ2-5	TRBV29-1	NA	TGCAGCGTTGGACAGGGCTCAGCCGAGACCCAGTACTTC	CSVGQGSAETQYF
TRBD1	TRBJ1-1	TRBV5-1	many	TGCGCCAGCAGCCCGAGGACAGGGGGAGGAACTGAAGCTTTCTTT	CASSPRTGGGTEAFF
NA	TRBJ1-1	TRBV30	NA	TGTGCCTGGAGGAAAGATGTGAACACTGAAGCTTTCTTT	CAWRKDVNTEAFF
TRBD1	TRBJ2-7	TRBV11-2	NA	TGTGCCAGCAGCACGGGACAGGGGTTCTACGAGCAGTACTTC	CASSTGQGFYEQYF
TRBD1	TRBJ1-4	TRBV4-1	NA	TGCGCCAGCAGCCAAGAAAGGGCAGGGGGTGAAAAACTGTTTTTT	CASSQERAGGEKLFF
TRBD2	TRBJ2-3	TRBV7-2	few	TGTGCCAGCAGCTTCATAGCGGGGGGTCGCACAGATACGCAGTATTTT	CASSFIAGGRTDTQYF
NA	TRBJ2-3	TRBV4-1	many	TGCGCCAGCAGCCAAGAGCCCGCGGTCACAGATACGCAGTATTTT	CASSQEPAVTDTQYF
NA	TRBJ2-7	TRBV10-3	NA	TGTACCATCAGTGAGTCGTCCGACCCCTACGAGCAGTACTTC	CTISESSDPYEQYF
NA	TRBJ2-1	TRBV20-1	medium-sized	TGCAGTGCTAAAGGGATCAATGAGCAGTTCTTC	CSAKGINEQFF
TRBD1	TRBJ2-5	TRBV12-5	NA	TGTGCTAGTGGTTTGACTACAGGGGTAGAGACCCAGTACTTC	CASGLTTGVETQYF
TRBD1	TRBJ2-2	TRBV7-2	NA	TGTGCCAGCAGGCCCAGGACAGGGGAAACCGGGGAGCTGTTTTTT	CASRPRTGETGELFF
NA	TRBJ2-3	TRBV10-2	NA	TGCGCCAGCAGCGGCAATCAGATAACGCAGTATTTT	CASSGNQITQYF
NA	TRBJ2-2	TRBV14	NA	TGTGCCAGCAGCCCCAGACAAGCCGGGGAGCTGTTTTTT	CASSPRQAGELFF
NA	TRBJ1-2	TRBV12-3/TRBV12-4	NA	TGTGCCAGCAGTCCCGTAACAGGGATCTATGGCTACACCTTC	CASSPVTGIYGYTF
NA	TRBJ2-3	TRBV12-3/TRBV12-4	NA	TGTGCCAGCAGTGAGCTAGGGGGAAGGGGCGCAGATACGCAGTATTTT	CASSELGGRGADTQYF
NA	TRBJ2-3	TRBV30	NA	TGTGCCTGGAGTGGGACAAGTAATTCGGGCCTCTCGGATACGCAGTATTTT	CAWSGTSNSGLSDTQYF
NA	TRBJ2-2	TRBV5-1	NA	TGCGCCAGCAGAGAAGGAATCGGGGAGCTGTTTTTT	CASREGIGELFF
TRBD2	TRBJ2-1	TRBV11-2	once	TGTGCCAGCAGCTTAGGACTAGCGGGAGGCTTTTACAATGAGCAGTTCTTC	CASSLGLAGGFYNEQFF
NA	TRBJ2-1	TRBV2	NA	TGTGCCAGCAGAATGACTAGAAGCAATGAGCAGTTCTTC	CASRMTRSNEQFF
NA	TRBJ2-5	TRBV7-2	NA	TGTGCCAGCAGCTTAGCGCCACAGCAAGAGACCCAGTACTTC	CASSLAPQQETQYF
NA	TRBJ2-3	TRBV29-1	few	TGCAGCGCCCCCCTGGGCACAGATACGCAGTATTTT	CSAPLGTDTQYF
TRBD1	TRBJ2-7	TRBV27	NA	TGTGCCAGCAGTTCCGACAGGGGGCTGTCCTACGAGCAGTACTTC	CASSSDRGLSYEQYF
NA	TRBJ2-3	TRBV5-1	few	TGCGCCAGCAGCTTGGTTGTCAGAGGGAGCACAGATACGCAGTATTTT	CASSLVVRGSTDTQYF
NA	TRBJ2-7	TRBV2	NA	TGTGCCAGCAGTGCAAGGGTTCCCGAGCAGTACTTC	CASSARVPEQYF
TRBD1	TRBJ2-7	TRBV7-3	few	TGTGCCAGCAGCTTAAAGGGGGATGGGACAGGTATCCCCTACGAGCAGTACTTC	CASSLKGDGTGIPYEQYF
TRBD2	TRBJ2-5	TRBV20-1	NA	TGCAGTGCTAGTAAACCGGGACTAGGGGGGGTGCAGTACTTC	CSASKPGLGGVQYF
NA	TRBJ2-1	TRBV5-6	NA	TGTGCCAGCAGCGGGGGTGAGACTAGTGGGATCTATGAGCAGTTCTTC	CASSGGETSGIYEQFF
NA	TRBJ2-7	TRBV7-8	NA	TGTGCCAGCAGCTTTCCTAGAGCCGGGATTGGGGAGCAGTACTTC	CASSFPRAGIGEQYF
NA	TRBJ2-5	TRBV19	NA	TGTGCCAGTAGTGGCGGGGGCACGACGGAGACCCAGTACTTC	CASSGGGTTETQYF
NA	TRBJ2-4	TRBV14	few	TGTGCCAGCAGCCCCCATCGGGACCCCATCGGGTCCAAAAACATTCAGTACTTC	CASSPHRDPIGSKNIQYF
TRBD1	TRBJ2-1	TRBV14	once	TGTGCCAGCAGCCCCGGGACAGGGGTCGGCAATGAGCAGTTCTTC	CASSPGTGVGNEQFF
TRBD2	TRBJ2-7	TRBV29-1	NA	TGCAGCGTTGCGTGGCTAGCGGGAGCGACCTACGAGCAGTACTTC	CSVAWLAGATYEQYF
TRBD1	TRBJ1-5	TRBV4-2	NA	TGTGCCAGCAGCCGGGACAGACTTGGCAATCAGCCCCAGCATTTT	CASSRDRLGNQPQHF
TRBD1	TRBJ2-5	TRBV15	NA	TGTGCCACCACCGTGGCGACAGGGTCCGAGACCCAGTACTTC	CATTVATGSETQYF
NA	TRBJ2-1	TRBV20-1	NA	TGCAGTGCTAGAGATGGTAGCGCGGGGAAATACAATGAGCAGTTCTTC	CSARDGSAGKYNEQFF
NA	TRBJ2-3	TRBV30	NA	TGTGCCTGCCAGGGGCAGAGCACAGATACGCAGTATTTT	CACQGQSTDTQYF